This T cell receptor beta chain emerged from a study of regulatory T cells in long-lasting Graves disease. The CDR3 totals 11 residues. Germline V lookup: CDR1 SNHLY, CDR2 FYNNEI. As for time point: newly diagnosed GD, antithyroid drugs for less than 3 months. Generation of the TCR library employed RNA extracted from PBMCs. Investigators prepared the TCR beta libraries by applying iRepertoire HTBI primers and Arm-PCR of CDR3 regions. TCRdb reprocessed the multiplex PCR reads with MiXCR, giving one entry per CDR3 protein. The sample records about 620,000 distinct CDR3 sequences, less than 20% being singletons. In the case of this clonotype: The junction shows a germline mismatch at one end, possibly a read error.

The same sample was also studied in work on T cells in Graves' hyperthyroidism and ophthalmopathy.

The sequences come from peripheral blood mononuclear cells (PBMCs), collected at new diagnosis, from a patient treated with antithyroid drugs. This chain uses TRBV2 with TRBJ1-1; D remains ambiguous. This TCR came from a woman aged 25 to 39 with Graves disease. The CDR3, as DNA: TGTGCCAGCAAGGTGACGGTTGAAGTTTTCTTT. It is translated as CASKVTVEVFF.